A single sample is the source of the 3 T cell receptor beta chains below, sequenced in a study of tumor-infiltrating lymphocytes in primary liver carcinoma. Total RNA and DNA came together from 20-30 mg of bulk tissue without cell sorting. TCR beta cDNA was made from roughly 450 ng total RNA with a constant-region primer. For TCR beta, libraries were produced by three nested multiplex PCR rounds using slightly modified ARM-PCR. TRBV1-TRBV30 forward primers paired with a C-beta reverse primer were used in the first two PCR rounds, which ran 9 to 10 cycles each. One entry per CDR3 protein results from TCRdb running MiXCR on the multiplex PCR reads. Here the sample spans roughly 120,000 distinct CDR3 sequences, 64% being singletons. Source material: liver tumor tissue from sampling region 3. Subset meaning: tumor region T3, left-lateral pole. These receptors were obtained from a woman aged 60-75 years with primary liver carcinoma and hepatitis B virus infection.

The chain has TRBV11-3 and TRBJ2-6; D may be TRBD1 (5 bases). CDR1 is SGHNT, CDR2 YENEEA, per germline. Between the trimmed V and J ends, which lost 5 bases and 11 bases, there was a span of 19 bases. The CDR3 has 15 residues. CDR3 DNA: TGTGCCAGCAGCCGGTCAGGGTCTGGGCCCGACGTCCTGACTTTC. This gives the protein CASSRSGSGPDVLTF. The variable domain in full, with the rest retrieved from reference TRBV11-3 and TRBJ2-6, is EAGVVQSPRYKIIEKKQPVAFWCNPISGHNTLYWYLQNLGQGPELLIRYENEEAVDDSQLPKDRFSAERLKGVDSTLKIQPAELGDSAVYLCASSRSGSGPDVLTFGAGSRLTVL.

The V gene is TRBV2, the J gene TRBJ2-1; TRBD2 aligns across 8 bases. Looked up from germline, CDR1 is SNHLY and CDR2 is FYNNEI. The CDR3 is made up of 17 amino acids. The junction had 17 bases not matched to a gene; V was cut back by 4 bases and J by 9 bases. CDR3: CASSVALAGLERCEQFF. DNA of the CDR3: TGTGCCAGCAGTGTAGCGCTTGCGGGACTAGAACGCTGTGAGCAGTTCTTC. Using reference TRBV2 and TRBJ2-1 for the parts outside the CDR3, the full variable domain is EPEVTQTPSHQVTQMGQEVILRCVPISNHLYFYWYRQILGQKVEFLVSFYNNEISEKSEIFDDQFSVERPDGSNFTLKIRSTKLEDSAMYFCASSVALAGLERCEQFFGPGTRLTVL.

Written as DNA, the CDR3 is TGTGCCAGGGGCCGACCTGACCTGTCTGAAGCTTTCTTT. Translated, it gives CARGRPDLSEAFF. V usage is TRBV11-3 and J usage is TRBJ1-1; D is uncertain. The V end lost 9 bases, the J end lost 6 bases, and 17 bases lay between the germline ends. This CDR3 has 13 amino acids. Germline CDR1 reads SGHNT; CDR2 reads YENEEA. Filled out from reference TRBV11-3 and TRBJ1-1, the complete variable domain reads EAGVVQSPRYKIIEKKQPVAFWCNPISGHNTLYWYLQNLGQGPELLIRYENEEAVDDSQLPKDRFSAERLKGVDSTLKIQPAELGDSAVYLCARGRPDLSEAFFGQGTRLTVV.